This passage covers 26 T cell receptor beta chains from one sample sequenced in a study of beta chain features in type 1 diabetes (dated by TCRdb to 2016 to 2018). The library was generated by the immunoSEQ multiplex PCR assay. The entire amount of isolated RNA was reverse transcribed using the High Capacity cDNA Reverse Transcription Kit, so the sequenced TCRB transcripts were expressed ones. TCRdb limited this immuneACCESS table to in-frame rearrangements with V and J called. A share of clones is missing; checked studies link under half to unresolved V genes, and the rest is unexplained. This sample lists 200,000 to 300,000 clones; about 25% were detected once. About 3.9% of the sample comes from the top ten. Source material: central memory CD4+ T cells from blood. These receptors all stem from a man aged 25-45 years in good health.

V is TRBV25-1 and J is TRBJ1-1; D gene uncertain. Trimming removed 6 bases from V and 0 bases from J, with 11 bases in between. The CDR3 length is 14 residues. CDR1 MGHDK and CDR2 SYGVNS come from the germline V gene. The CDR3 sequence is CASSETAMNTEAFF. The CDR3 DNA sequence: TGTGCCAGCAGCGAGACCGCCATGAACACTGAAGCTTTCTTT.

This chain joins TRBV7-8 and TRBJ2-7; 10 positions agree with TRBD1. With 7 bases clipped from V and 9 bases from J, the junction kept 9 bases outside the gene matches. Germline V CDR1 and CDR2: SGHVS, FQNEAQ. The CDR3 has 13 amino acids. The CDR3 DNA is TGTGCCAGCACCTTGGGGACAGGGGAGCGGCAGTACTTC. This gives the protein CASTLGTGERQYF.

The gene calls are TRBV7-2 and TRBJ2-3; 8 bases fit TRBD2. J gave up 0 bases and V 3 bases, and 2 bases lay outside the gene matches. The CDR3 is 15 amino acids. Germline CDR1 reads SGHTA; CDR2 reads FQGNSA. The CDR3 sequence: CASSFPSGSTDTQYF. The CDR3 coding sequence is TGTGCCAGCAGCTTCCCTAGCGGGAGCACAGATACGCAGTATTTT.

The chain couples TRBV12-5 to TRBJ2-6; possibly TRBD1 for D (6 bases). Germline values: CDR1 LGHNT, CDR2 FRNRAP. V gave up 5 bases and J gave up 4 bases, with 15 bases separating them. The CDR3 extends over 16 amino acids. CDR3 coding DNA: TGTGCTAGTGGTCCGCCCAGGGGATCCGGGGCCAACGTCCTGACTTTC. Translated, it gives CASGPPRGSGANVLTF.

The V gene is TRBV19, the J gene TRBJ2-1; TRBD2 aligns across 7 bases. Germline loops: CDR1 LNHDA, CDR2 SQIVND (reference sequence). The CDR3 has 14 residues. The V segment lost 4 bases and the J segment 5 bases; nucleotides outside the gene matches: 5. CDR3 in amino acids: CASSTLGGNNEQFF. The CDR3 nucleotides are TGTGCCAGTAGTACCCTGGGGGGGAACAATGAGCAGTTCTTC. Full variable domain (remainder filled in from reference TRBV19 and TRBJ2-1): DGGITQSPKYLFRKEGQNVTLSCEQNLNHDAMYWYRQDPGQGLRLIYYSQIVNDFQKGDIAEGYSVSREKKESFPLTVTSAQKNPTAFYLCASSTLGGNNEQFFGPGTRLTVL.

This clone came up a few times. The chain is built from TRBV13 and TRBJ2-7; 10 bases are a match to TRBD1. CDR3 length equals 14 residues. With 3 bases clipped from V and 5 bases from J, the junction kept 4 bases outside the gene matches. Germline assignment: CDR1 PRHDT and CDR2 FYEKMQ (reference sequence). In DNA, the CDR3 is TGTGCCAGCAGCTTCCGGGACAGGGGCGACGAGCAGTACTTC. This encodes CASSFRDRGDEQYF.

This clone was counted a few times. The chain couples TRBV5-6 to TRBJ1-2; 10 bases map to TRBD1. J gave up 6 bases and V 4 bases, and 12 bases lay outside the gene matches. The CDR3 extends over 16 amino acids. Germline V gene sequence: CDR1 SGHDT, CDR2 YYEEEE. The CDR3 loop is CASSLRRGQGNHGYTF. The CDR3 nucleotides are TGTGCCAGCAGCCTGCGGCGGGGACAGGGGAACCATGGCTACACCTTC.

This clone was seen many times. This sequence joins TRBV10-3 and TRBJ2-7; D might be TRBD1 (5 bases). V shed 6 bases and J shed 3 bases, with 9 bases lying between them. Germline V lookup: CDR1 ENHRY, CDR2 SYGVKD. The CDR3 spans 12 residues. The CDR3 loop is CAIRDDSYEQYF. For the CDR3, the DNA is TGTGCCATCAGGGACGACAGCTACGAGCAGTACTTC.

This rearrangement joins TRBV28 to TRBJ2-7, with TRBD1 matching 9 bases. Trimming took 7 bases from V and 6 from J; bases not matched to a gene: 16. CDR1 is MDHEN, CDR2 SYDVKM, per germline. The CDR3 loop spans 16 amino acids. CDR3 amino acids: CASTREPGQGRLEQYF. CDR3 DNA sequence: TGTGCCAGCACCAGAGAGCCGGGACAGGGTCGCCTCGAGCAGTACTTC.

The chain couples TRBV5-4 to TRBJ1-2; 8 positions match TRBD1. CDR1 SGHNT and CDR2 YYREEE come from the germline V gene (reference sequence). With 4 bases clipped from V and 3 bases from J, the junction kept 2 bases outside the gene matches. The CDR3 is 13 amino acids. The CDR3 is CASSPTGDYGYTF. The CDR3 coding sequence is TGTGCCAGCAGCCCGACAGGGGACTATGGCTACACCTTC.

This clone has more than one count but fewer than ten. A far larger clone lies a single base away; this is likely a read error. Other DNA sequences in the same sample also yield this CDR3. CDR3 protein: CSAESKGYEQYF. The CDR3 DNA reads as TGCAGCGCAGAAAGTAAAGGCTACGAGCAGTACTTC. V gene TRBV29-1 combines with J gene TRBJ2-7; D is unresolved. V lost 7 bases, J lost 3 bases, and 13 bases lay in between. Looked up from germline, CDR1 is SQVTM and CDR2 is ANQGSEA. The CDR3 covers 12 residues.

This clone was counted a few times. The chain uses TRBV6-5 and TRBJ2-5; 7 nucleotides line up with TRBD1. Losses at the gene ends were 8 bases for V and 2 bases for J; bases not matched to a gene: 11. The CDR3 covers 15 residues. The V gene's germline CDR1 is MNHEY and CDR2 SVGAGI. The DNA of the CDR3 is TGTGCCAGCCGCTACGGGACAGCTCGACAAGAGACCCAGTACTTC. This translates into CASRYGTARQETQYF.

The CDR3 reads CASSYGLALWEQFF. CDR3 nucleotide sequence: TGTGCCAGCAGCTACGGACTAGCGCTGTGGGAGCAGTTCTTC. The chain joins TRBV7-2 to TRBJ2-1, with 9 bases identical to TRBD2. The germline V gene has CDR1 SGHTA and CDR2 FQGNSA. The CDR3 loop spans 14 amino acids. The trim removed 4 bases at V and 10 bases at J, leaving 8 bases unmatched. The whole variable domain, filled in from reference TRBV7-2 and TRBJ2-1, reads GAGVSQSPSNKVTEKGKDVELRCDPISGHTALYWYRQSLGQGLEFLIYFQGNSAPDKSGLPSDRFSAERTGGSVSTLTIQRTQQEDSAVYLCASSYGLALWEQFFGPGTRLTVL.

The gene calls are TRBV7-9 and TRBJ2-3, with TRBD2 identical over 11 bases. Germline V gene data show CDR1 as SEHNR and CDR2 as FQNEAQ (reference sequence). The V and J ends lost 3 bases and 2 bases, in that order; junction bases with no gene match: 1. This CDR3 contains 15 residues. The CDR3 sequence: CASSLTSGNTDTQYF. The CDR3 DNA reads TGTGCCAGCAGCTTGACTAGCGGGAACACAGATACGCAGTATTTT. Filled out from reference TRBV7-9 and TRBJ2-3, the complete variable domain reads DTGVSQNPRHKITKRGQNVTFRCDPISEHNRLYWYRQTLGQGPEFLTYFQNEAQLEKSRLLSDRFSAERPKGSFSTLEIQRTEQGDSAMYLCASSLTSGNTDTQYFGPGTRLTVL.

This sequence joins TRBV2 and TRBJ1-5; D may be TRBD1 (5 bases). V was pared by 5 bases and J by 3 bases, with 14 bases between. Germline V gene lookup returns CDR1 SNHLY and CDR2 FYNNEI. CDR3 size: 15 residues. The CDR3 nucleotides read TGTGCCAGCAGTAGGGAACAGGACGACAATCAGCCCCAGCATTTT. Translating it yields CASSREQDDNQPQHF.

The chain combines TRBV30 with TRBJ2-1; 7 positions match TRBD2. The V and J ends lost 4 bases and 2 bases, in that order; junction bases with no gene match: 5. This CDR3 is 14 amino acids long. Germline CDR1 is GTSNPN and CDR2 is SVGIG (reference sequence). CDR3 residues: CAWKPSGAYNEQFF. CDR3 sequence (DNA): TGTGCCTGGAAGCCCAGCGGGGCCTACAATGAGCAGTTCTTC. Based on the CDR3 plus reference TRBV30 and TRBJ2-1, the full variable domain is SQTIHQWPATLVQPVGSPLSLECTVEGTSNPNLYWYRQAAGRGLQLLFYSVGIGQISSEVPQNLSASRPQDRQFILSSKKLLLSDSGFYLCAWKPSGAYNEQFFGPGTRLTVL.

The rearrangement links TRBV5-1 to TRBJ2-3; 7 positions agree with TRBD2. CDR1 SGHRS and CDR2 YFSETQ come from the germline V gene. This CDR3 contains 15 residues. The junction had 4 bases not matched to a gene; V was cut back by 1 base and J by 2 bases. CDR3 loop: CASSLTSVHTDTQYF. CDR3 nucleotide sequence: TGCGCCAGCAGCTTGACTAGCGTTCACACAGATACGCAGTATTTT. The variable domain in full, completed from reference TRBV5-1 and TRBJ2-3, reads KAGVTQTPRYLIKTRGQQVTLSCSPISGHRSVSWYQQTPGQGLQFLFEYFSETQRNKGNFPGRFSGRQFSNSRSEMNVSTLELGDSALYLCASSLTSVHTDTQYFGPGTRLTVL.

This clone was counted a few times. The J gene is TRBJ2-3, the V gene TRBV10-1; maybe TRBD2 (6 bases). The CDR3 has 14 residues. The V end was cut by 3 bases, the J end by 3 bases, with 10 bases between. Germline V gene sequence: CDR1 WNHNN, CDR2 SYGVQD (reference sequence). CDR3 sequence: CASSDRLATDTQYF. In DNA, the CDR3 is TGCGCCAGCAGTGATCGGCTAGCGACAGATACGCAGTATTTT.

The chain is built from TRBV15 and TRBJ1-2, with D hard to call. This CDR3 contains 15 residues. Trimming took off 4 bases at V and 1 base at J, with 13 bases between the two ends. Germline assignment: CDR1 LNHNV and CDR2 YYDKDF (reference sequence). The CDR3 nucleotides are TGTGCCACCAGCAAAGGGCAGATTTTTAACTATGGCTACACCTTC. This gives the protein CATSKGQIFNYGYTF.

This chain links TRBV2 with TRBJ2-5, with D tentatively TRBD1 (5 bases). The CDR3 consists of 15 residues. The germline gives CDR1 SNHLY, CDR2 FYNNEI. V lost 4 bases and J 1 base, leaving 13 bases between the germline ends. CDR3 protein: CASSAQTRGQETQYF. CDR3 sequence (DNA): TGTGCCAGCAGTGCCCAGACAAGGGGCCAAGAGACCCAGTACTTC.

This chain connects TRBV18 to TRBJ2-1, with a tentative D call TRBD2 (6 bases). The CDR3 contains 14 residues. Germline CDR1 KGHSH, CDR2 LQKENI. V dropped 3 bases and J dropped 7 bases, with 13 bases sitting between them. CDR3 sequence reads: CASSPKTRWNEQFF. The CDR3 bases are TGTGCCAGCTCACCTAAGACTAGGTGGAATGAGCAGTTCTTC.

The chain couples TRBV29-1 to TRBJ2-6, with D unclear. This CDR3 has 12 amino acids. V lost 5 bases and J 0 bases, leaving 2 bases between the germline ends. CDR1 SQVTM and CDR2 ANQGSEA come from the germline V gene. This chain's CDR3 is CSVSSGANVLTF. For the CDR3, the DNA is TGCAGCGTTAGCTCTGGGGCCAACGTCCTGACTTTC.

This sequence joins TRBV7-9 and TRBJ2-5, with TRBD1 matching over 7 bases. This CDR3 is built from 13 residues. The V segment lost 4 bases and the J segment 4 bases; nucleotides outside the gene matches: 3. The germline V gene has CDR1 SEHNR and CDR2 FQNEAQ (reference sequence). The CDR3 sequence is CASSSSGGETQYF. The DNA for the CDR3 is TGTGCCAGCAGCTCCTCAGGGGGAGAGACCCAGTACTTC.

This chain links TRBV28 with TRBJ2-3; 10 nucleotides agree with TRBD2. V lost 1 base to trimming and J lost 4 bases; unmatched junction nucleotides: 5. CDR1 is MDHEN, CDR2 SYDVKM, per germline. The CDR3 has 16 residues. The CDR3 is CASSLSSSGRADTQYF. For the CDR3, the DNA is TGTGCCAGCAGTTTATCTTCTAGCGGGAGAGCAGATACGCAGTATTTT. Full variable domain (outside the CDR3, taken from reference TRBV28 and TRBJ2-3): DVKVTQSSRYLVKRTGEKVFLECVQDMDHENMFWYRQDPGLGLRLIYFSYDVKMKEKGDIPEGYSVSREKKERFSLILESASTNQTSMYLCASSLSSSGRADTQYFGPGTRLTVL.

This clone was observed a few times. The chain joins TRBV7-2 to TRBJ2-7, with a tentative D call TRBD2 (5 bases). Germline assignment: CDR1 SGHTA and CDR2 FQGNSA. Trimming took 5 bases from V and 0 from J, leaving 8 bases between them. This CDR3 comprises 13 residues. The CDR3 DNA reads as TGTGCCAGCAGCCGTCGGGGCTCCTACGAGCAGTACTTC. Protein sequence: CASSRRGSYEQYF. The variable domain in full, completed from reference TRBV7-2 and TRBJ2-7, reads GAGVSQSPSNKVTEKGKDVELRCDPISGHTALYWYRQSLGQGLEFLIYFQGNSAPDKSGLPSDRFSAERTGGSVSTLTIQRTQQEDSAVYLCASSRRGSYEQYFGPGTRLTVT.

This clone was counted a few times. V gene TRBV6-5 combines with J gene TRBJ2-1; 7 bases line up with TRBD2. After removal of 6 bases from V and 4 bases from J, the junction contained 9 bases not matched to a gene. CDR1 MNHEY and CDR2 SVGAGI come from the germline V gene. The CDR3 has 15 amino acids. CDR3 DNA: TGTGCCAGCAGAACGGGGGGAGGGAGGTACAATGAGCAGTTCTTC. Amino acid sequence: CASRTGGGRYNEQFF.